The entry below gives a single T cell receptor beta chain sequence along with its context. The data derive from a study of T cell changes during pregnancy in multiple sclerosis. CDR1 is SGHTA, CDR2 FQGNSA, per germline. Germline trimming cut 5 bases from V and 4 bases from J; bases unmatched to any gene: 9. This CDR3 has 15 amino acids. The method was immunoSEQ multiplex PCR; TCRdb's version includes in-frame clones alone and lacks a portion of them. The table lists 65,000 to 80,000 clones, around 93% of them singletons, with approximately 2.5% in the top ten. This sequence originates from a female donor with multiple sclerosis, enrolled in a pregnancy study. The sequencing here drew on peripheral blood, taken in the second trimester of pregnancy. This chain connects TRBV7-2 to TRBJ2-7; 9 bases match TRBD1. Here the CDR3 reads CASSPRGDRAYEQYF. The DNA of the CDR3 is TGTGCCAGCAGCCCGAGGGGGGACAGGGCTTACGAGCAGTACTTC.